This passage covers 18 T cell receptor beta chains from one sample sequenced in a study of T cells in Graves' hyperthyroidism and ophthalmopathy. RNA transcripts gave rise to amplified TCR beta CDR3 regions. With the HTBI primer set, the TCR CDR3 went through a first round of RT-PCR. Each CDR3 protein gets one entry after TCRdb re-called the multiplex PCR reads with MiXCR. The sample yields a few hundred thousand distinct CDR3 sequences, 13% seen once. Sequencing used blood. The source is a young man with Graves' hyperthyroidism that later progressed to Graves' ophthalmopathy.

The table lists this clonotype with many counts. The J gene is TRBJ2-2, the V gene TRBV6-1, with D uncertain. This CDR3 contains 14 residues. V gave up 5 bases and J gave up 6 bases, with 13 bases separating them. The V gene's germline CDR1 is MNHNS and CDR2 SASEGT. DNA of the CDR3: TGTGCCAGCAGTTCAACTTCCCCGCCCGGGGAGCTGTTTTTT. Translating it yields CASSSTSPPGELFF.

In its sample, this clonotype was seen many times. The chain is built from TRBV11-2 and TRBJ2-5, with 8 bases matching TRBD1. Germline V gene data show CDR1 as SGHAT and CDR2 as FQNNGV. J gave up 5 bases and V 0 bases, and 11 bases lay outside the gene matches. The CDR3 sequence is 17 residues long. The CDR3 region has the DNA TGTGCCAGCAGCTTAGATCATGGGACAGGTGTGGGGGAGACCCAGTACTTC. This codes for CASSLDHGTGVGETQYF.

This clonotype was counted ten times or more. This chain links TRBV7-9 with TRBJ1-6, with 7 nucleotides matching TRBD1. Germline V lookup: CDR1 SEHNR, CDR2 FQNEAQ (reference sequence). The V segment lost 5 bases and the J segment 9 bases; nucleotides outside the gene matches: 10. The CDR3 loop spans 15 amino acids. CDR3 coding DNA: TGTGCCAGCAGCGCATATTCCGGGACAGCTTCACCCCTCCACTTT. Translating gives CASSAYSGTASPLHF.

The chain couples TRBV20-1 to TRBJ2-2; 9 nucleotides align to TRBD2. This CDR3 spans 14 amino acids. Germline CDR1 and CDR2: DFQATT and SNEGSKA (reference sequence). V shed 6 bases, J shed 1 base, and the junction held 3 bases outside the gene matches. The CDR3: CSAERGVNTGELFF. The CDR3 DNA is TGCAGTGCCGAGCGGGGGGTGAACACCGGGGAGCTGTTTTTT.

The rearrangement links TRBV12-5 to TRBJ2-7; D perhaps matches TRBD1 (5 bases). Trimming removed 2 bases from V and 5 bases from J, with 16 bases in between. The CDR3 has 15 residues. CDR1 and CDR2 from the germline V gene are LGHNT and FRNRAP. The CDR3: CASGLIARVLDEQYF. The CDR3 bases are TGTGCTAGTGGTTTGATAGCCAGGGTACTCGACGAGCAGTACTTC.

The CDR3 spells CASSLYLWGDEQFF. CDR3 coding DNA: TGTGCCAGCAGCTTATATCTTTGGGGGGATGAGCAGTTCTTC. The V call is TRBV7-2, the J call TRBJ2-1, with D possibly matching TRBD2 (6 bases). Germline CDR1 reads SGHTA; CDR2 reads FQGNSA. There are 14 residues in the CDR3. The V end was cut by 2 bases, the J end by 8 bases, with 13 bases between.

V gene TRBV5-1 combines with J gene TRBJ2-3, with D uncertain. CDR1 SGHRS and CDR2 YFSETQ come from the germline V gene. The CDR3 loop spans 15 amino acids. Trimming took off 0 bases at V and 0 bases at J, with 8 bases between the two ends. The CDR3 region is CASSLVGFSTDTQYF. In DNA, the CDR3 is TGCGCCAGCAGCTTGGTGGGTTTTAGCACAGATACGCAGTATTTT.

This chain joins TRBV6-1 and TRBJ2-1, with TRBD1 as a possible D gene (6 bases). The CDR3 sequence is 15 residues long. The germline V and J ends were trimmed by 8 bases and 7 bases, with 21 bases remaining between them. CDR1 and CDR2 from the germline V gene are MNHNS and SASEGT. The CDR3 DNA is TGTGCCAGCCGGGCAGGGGCAACCAGCCCGAATGAGCAGTTCTTC. It is translated as CASRAGATSPNEQFF.

This clonotype turned up a few times. The chain carries TRBV14 and TRBJ2-6; 7 bases are shared with TRBD2. Germline V gene sequence: CDR1 SGHDN, CDR2 FVKESK. V trimming: 2 bases; J trimming: 0 bases; junction bases outside the gene matches: 10. The length of the CDR3 is 19 residues. CDR3 amino acids: CASSQRAGRISSGANVLTF. CDR3 sequence (DNA): TGTGCCAGCAGCCAACGAGCGGGACGGATTTCCTCTGGGGCCAACGTCCTGACTTTC.

This clonotype was observed at least ten times. The chain couples TRBV27 to TRBJ1-2; 7 nucleotides align to TRBD1. Trimming at V came to 4 bases and at J to 8 bases, leaving 10 bases not matched to a gene. The CDR3 is 14 amino acids. Germline assignment: CDR1 MNHEY and CDR2 SMNVEV (reference sequence). The DNA for the CDR3 is TGTGCCAGCAGTTCCCATGGGACAGCATGGGGCTACACCTTC. As protein: CASSSHGTAWGYTF.

This clonotype appeared many times. The gene calls are TRBV30 and TRBJ2-1; D remains unclear. Germline V lookup: CDR1 GTSNPN, CDR2 SVGIG (reference sequence). This CDR3 has 11 residues. Between the trimmed V and J ends, which lost 4 bases and 11 bases, there was a span of 12 bases. The CDR3 DNA reads as TGTGCCTGGACCCATGTTAGAAAGCAGTTCTTC. It yields the protein CAWTHVRKQFF.

The chain has TRBV7-2 and TRBJ2-2; no clear D gene. V shed 5 bases and J shed 7 bases, with 11 bases lying between them. From germline, CDR1 is SGHTA and CDR2 FQGNSA. The length of the CDR3 is 13 residues. The CDR3 is CASSPRSGGELFF. The CDR3 DNA reads as TGTGCCAGCAGCCCTAGGTCGGGCGGGGAGCTGTTTTTT.

This clonotype appeared many times. The rearrangement links TRBV27 to TRBJ1-2; D is possibly TRBD1 (5 bases). The CDR3 has 15 residues. CDR1 and CDR2 (germline): MNHEY, SMNVEV (reference sequence). Trimming took 3 bases from V and 6 from J, leaving 17 bases between them. CDR3 bases: TGTGCCAGCAGTTTCGATCAGGGTTTGGGGAATGGCTACACCTTC. Its translation is CASSFDQGLGNGYTF.

The sample holds many counts of this clonotype. The chain is built from TRBV20-1 and TRBJ1-5; D ambiguous. The CDR3 sequence is 14 residues long. The germline V and J ends were trimmed by 7 bases and 2 bases, with 15 bases remaining between them. Germline V gene data show CDR1 as DFQATT and CDR2 as SNEGSKA (reference sequence). CDR3: CSVSRPGGNQPQHF. CDR3 in DNA: TGCAGTGTCTCAAGGCCAGGAGGCAATCAGCCCCAGCATTTT.

As DNA, the CDR3 is TGTGCCAGCAGCTTGGGACTAGCGGTGAACACCGGGGAGCTGTTTTTT. Its translation is CASSLGLAVNTGELFF. The chain links TRBV5-4 to TRBJ2-2, with 9 nucleotides matching TRBD2. Germline assignment: CDR1 SGHNT and CDR2 YYREEE (reference sequence). There are 16 residues in the CDR3. J lost 1 base, V lost 0 bases, and 1 base had no gene match.

This clonotype was seen at least ten times. This chain connects TRBV28 to TRBJ2-5; the match to TRBD1 covers 10 bases. V shed 6 bases, J shed 5 bases, and the junction held 9 bases outside the gene matches. The CDR3 is 15 residues long. The V gene's germline CDR1 is MDHEN and CDR2 SYDVKM. DNA for the CDR3: TGTGCCAGCAGACTGACAGGGGGCTCTTTGGAGACCCAGTACTTC. It yields the protein CASRLTGGSLETQYF. Drawing the rest from reference TRBV28 and TRBJ2-5, the complete variable domain is DVKVTQSSRYLVKRTGEKVFLECVQDMDHENMFWYRQDPGLGLRLIYFSYDVKMKEKGDIPEGYSVSREKKERFSLILESASTNQTSMYLCASRLTGGSLETQYFGPGTRLLVL.

The chain links TRBV18 to TRBJ2-3; 9 nucleotides match TRBD1. Germline CDR1 and CDR2: KGHSH and LQKENI. This CDR3 contains 15 residues. The J segment lost 4 bases and the V segment lost 4 bases, leaving 6 bases of the junction unmatched. DNA for the CDR3: TGTGCCAGCTCACTTACAGGGGGCGCCGCAGATACGCAGTATTTT. Translated: CASSLTGGAADTQYF.

The sample holds one count of this clonotype. The genes are TRBV19 and TRBJ1-5, with 8 bases matching TRBD1. Germline values: CDR1 LNHDA, CDR2 SQIVND (reference sequence). J gave up 4 bases and V 3 bases, and 8 bases lay outside the gene matches. The CDR3 sequence is 16 residues long. As DNA, the CDR3 is TGTGCCAGTAGTATGAAGGCCGGGACAGGTAATCAGCCCCAGCATTTT. Translation gives CASSMKAGTGNQPQHF.